This T cell receptor (beta chain) stems from a study of CD8 T cells in Susac syndrome. The CDR3 is made up of 15 amino acids. Germline CDR1 and CDR2: SGHDT and YYEEEE. Details on this clonotype: The junction differs from germline at one of its ends, possibly a read error.

RNA in amounts of roughly 0.5 to 1 ug was reverse transcribed with random hexamers. The authors amplified TCR beta CDR3 across 54 Vbeta and 13 Jbeta using immunoSEQ multiplex PCR. TCRdb itself ran the immunoSEQ multiplex PCR reads through MiXCR, one entry per CDR3 protein. The table lists 250,000 to 300,000 distinct CDR3 sequences, approximately 85% of them singletons. The sequencing sample was made of CD8+ T cells from PBMCs. The chain carries TRBV5-6 and TRBJ2-7, with 10 bases that match TRBD2. The receptor was isolated from a human donor with multiple sclerosis. CDR3 bases: TGTGCCAGCAGCTTGGGACTAGCGGGCCCTTACGGGCAGTACTTC. Translating it yields CASSLGLAGPYGQYF.